Below are 20 T cell receptor beta chains sequenced from a single sample in a study of PD-1 blockade in classical Hodgkin lymphoma. Sequencing was performed with immunoSEQ multiplex PCR; in TCRdb, only in-frame clones are kept and a portion is missing. The sample yields about 41,000 clones, approximately 67% seen once. Time point noted: cycle 4 day 1 (C4D1), after more than five weeks of nivolumab. Following autologous stem cell transplantation, relapse occurred in every patient, and exposure to brentuximab vedotin varied. Sample: peripheral blood mononuclear cells (PBMCs), taken before the fourth cycle of nivolumab. The receptor set was obtained from a human donor with classical Hodgkin lymphoma.

CDR3 sequence (DNA): TGTGCCAGCAGCTTTCAACAGGGGAGAGATGGCTACACCTTC. It translates to CASSFQQGRDGYTF. The chain joins TRBV5-5 to TRBJ1-2, with 7 bases matching TRBD1. Germline CDR1 SGHKS, CDR2 YYEKEE (reference sequence). V was clipped by 2 bases and J by 6 bases; unmatched bases: 7. This CDR3 spans 14 amino acids.

The chain uses TRBV30 and TRBJ1-3; D unresolved. The V end lost 4 bases, the J end lost 4 bases, and 14 bases lay between the germline ends. The length of the CDR3 is 14 residues. Germline V gene sequence: CDR1 GTSNPN, CDR2 SVGIG (reference sequence). CDR3 region: CAWMGRNYGNTIYF. In nucleotides, the CDR3 is TGTGCCTGGATGGGCAGAAACTACGGAAACACCATATATTTT.

The chain has TRBV23-1 and TRBJ1-5; possible D gene TRBD1, 5 bases. TRBV23-1 is placed among ORFs of uncertain function. This CDR3 has 16 amino acids. Trimming stripped 11 bases from V and 2 bases from J, with 22 bases between. In DNA form, the CDR3 reads TGCGCCTACCCCCAGGTCAGAGGGGCTGGCAATCAGCCCCAGCATTTT. Amino acids: CAYPQVRGAGNQPQHF.

The V gene is TRBV28, the J gene TRBJ1-6; D not resolved. Germline V gene lookup returns CDR1 MDHEN and CDR2 SYDVKM. V was shortened by 5 bases and J by 6 bases, with 14 bases between the two germline ends. This CDR3 is 15 amino acids long. The CDR3 coding sequence is TGTGCCAGCAGTATCCGAGCGGGGTCTAATTCACCCCTCCACTTT. Translation: CASSIRAGSNSPLHF.

The chain joins TRBV2 to TRBJ2-1, with TRBD2 matching over 9 bases. The germline V gene has CDR1 SNHLY and CDR2 FYNNEI. The CDR3 has 15 residues. V was pared by 6 bases and J by 4 bases, with 7 bases of the junction left unmatched. The CDR3 bases are TGTGCCAGCAGCCTAGCGGGGAACTATTACAATGAGCAGTTCTTC. As protein: CASSLAGNYYNEQFF.

This clone has more than one count but fewer than ten. The chain uses TRBV10-3 and TRBJ2-7, with 9 nucleotides matching TRBD1. CDR3 length: 15 amino acids. The V gene's germline CDR1 is ENHRY and CDR2 SYGVKD. V gave up 4 bases and J gave up 3 bases; unmatched junction bases: 7. CDR3 sequence (DNA): TGTGCCATCAGTGTCCCGGGACAGGGAGGCTACGAGCAGTACTTC. Protein sequence: CAISVPGQGGYEQYF.

In this sample, this clone turned up a few times. The V call is TRBV14, the J call TRBJ2-7; D gene uncertain. Germline V gene sequence: CDR1 SGHDN, CDR2 FVKESK. This CDR3 spans 12 amino acids. Trimming pared 3 bases from V and 6 bases from J, leaving 9 bases between. The CDR3, as DNA: TGTGCCAGCAGCCAGCGGCAATCCGAGCAGTACTTC. Its translation is CASSQRQSEQYF.

This clone was observed once. This chain links TRBV30 with TRBJ1-6; maybe TRBD1 (5 bases). Trimming took 1 base from V and 7 from J, leaving 11 bases between them. Germline V gives CDR1 GTSNPN, CDR2 SVGIG (reference sequence). The CDR3 runs 14 residues. The CDR3 loop reads CAWSGPEGNSPLHF. In DNA, the CDR3 is TGTGCCTGGAGTGGGCCGGAGGGGAATTCACCCCTCCACTTT.

The CDR3 sequence is CASSLTGGFYNEQFF. The CDR3 DNA reads as TGCGCCAGCAGCTTAACCGGGGGGTTTTACAATGAGCAGTTCTTC. The rearrangement uses TRBV5-1 and TRBJ2-1; 7 nucleotides align to TRBD2. CDR3 length: 15 amino acids. Germline V CDR1 and CDR2: SGHRS, YFSETQ. V was pared by 2 bases and J by 4 bases, with 6 bases of the junction left unmatched.

The chain has TRBV7-2 and TRBJ1-5, with 11 bases that match TRBD1. CDR1 is SGHTA, CDR2 FQGNSA, per germline. The CDR3 covers 18 residues. With V trimmed by 1 base and J by 0 bases, 5 bases remained unmatched. The CDR3 DNA is TGTGCCAGCAGCTTAGGGACAGGGGGCGGGTATAGCAATCAGCCCCAGCATTTT. Translating it yields CASSLGTGGGYSNQPQHF.

The rearrangement joins TRBV7-2 to TRBJ1-2; D possibly corresponds to TRBD1 (6 bases). V was pared by 4 bases and J by 6 bases, with 18 bases between. This CDR3 contains 15 residues. Germline V CDR1 and CDR2: SGHTA, FQGNSA. CDR3 DNA sequence: TGTGCCAGCAGCTCCTCAGGGGTAGGGGGGAATGGCTACACCTTC. Its translation is CASSSSGVGGNGYTF.

This chain joins TRBV6-6 and TRBJ1-1; no clear D gene. The length of the CDR3 is 13 residues. Trimming stripped 6 bases from V and 0 bases from J, with 8 bases between. Germline CDR1 is MNHNY and CDR2 is SVGAGI (reference sequence). CDR3 nucleotides: TGTGCCAGCAGCCCGACAATGAACACTGAAGCTTTCTTT. Translated: CASSPTMNTEAFF.

This clone has a handful of counts. The V call is TRBV5-6, the J call TRBJ2-1; D gene unclear. Germline V CDR1 and CDR2: SGHDT, YYEEEE. The CDR3 is 12 residues long. Trimming took off 4 bases at V and 10 bases at J, with 12 bases between the two ends. The CDR3 region is CASSKDSIEQFF. The DNA of the CDR3 is TGTGCCAGCAGCAAAGACTCAATAGAGCAGTTCTTC.

The J gene is TRBJ2-6, the V gene TRBV30, with TRBD2 identical over 7 bases. V gave up 0 bases and J gave up 3 bases; unmatched junction bases: 5. The CDR3 totals 16 residues. Germline V gene data show CDR1 as GTSNPN and CDR2 as SVGIG (reference sequence). This chain's CDR3 is CAWSVWGGGGANVLTF. CDR3 sequence (DNA): TGTGCCTGGAGTGTTTGGGGGGGTGGTGGGGCCAACGTCCTGACTTTC.

A note on this clone: A much more abundant neighbour one base away suggests this may be a read error. This chain uses TRBV21-1 with TRBJ2-7; TRBD2, as called in the table, went unchecked against the DNA. TRBV21-1 represents a pseudogene. The CDR3 is made up of 14 amino acids. This CDR3 is CASSKACRAYEQYF. The CDR3 DNA reads TGTGCCAGCAGCAAAGCTTGCCGGGCCTACGAGCAGTACTTC.

The chain carries TRBV19 and TRBJ2-3; possibly TRBD1 or TRBD2 for D (6 bases each). Germline V gives CDR1 LNHDA, CDR2 SQIVND (reference sequence). Trimming took 3 bases from V and 2 from J, leaving 12 bases between them. The CDR3 runs to 15 residues. CDR3 nucleotides: TGTGCCAGTAGTATCGTAGGGGGGCCCACAGATACGCAGTATTTT. The encoded protein is CASSIVGGPTDTQYF.

This clone has just a few counts. The V and J genes are TRBV6-5 and TRBJ2-1; D may be TRBD1 (6 bases). The CDR3 length is 12 residues. Germline V gene lookup returns CDR1 MNHEY and CDR2 SVGAGI. V lost 2 bases and J 10 bases, leaving 9 bases between the germline ends. The CDR3 region is CASSYGQGEQFF. In DNA, the CDR3 is TGTGCCAGCAGTTACGGTCAGGGGGAGCAGTTCTTC.

The genes are TRBV6-5 and TRBJ2-7; D may correspond to TRBD1 or TRBD2 (5 bases each). Looked up from germline, CDR1 is MNHEY and CDR2 is SVGAGI. The CDR3 contains 16 residues. V was pared by 0 bases and J by 2 bases, with 14 bases between. The CDR3 here is CASSYSGLGDPYEQYF. CDR3 sequence (DNA): TGTGCCAGCAGTTACTCAGGTCTGGGGGATCCCTACGAGCAGTACTTC.

CDR3 residues: CAISAQGADTQYF. CDR3 nucleotides: TGTGCCATCAGCGCACAGGGGGCGGATACGCAGTATTTT. The gene calls are TRBV10-3 and TRBJ2-3, with 9 positions matching TRBD1. CDR1 is ENHRY, CDR2 SYGVKD, per germline. This CDR3 spans 13 amino acids. The V segment lost 6 bases and the J segment 6 bases; nucleotides outside the gene matches: 4.

The CDR3 nucleotides read TGTGCCAGCAGTTTTAGTGTCGCTACGGGGTATCCCAAAAACATTCAGTACTTC. Translated: CASSFSVATGYPKNIQYF. This chain joins TRBV27 and TRBJ2-4, with D perhaps matching TRBD2 (5 bases). V was pared by 3 bases and J by 2 bases, with 20 bases between. The V gene's germline CDR1 is MNHEY and CDR2 SMNVEV (reference sequence). The CDR3 has 18 amino acids.